This T cell receptor beta chain is drawn from a study of cytotoxic CD8 clonotypes in ibrutinib-treated CLL (dated by TCRdb to about 2021). Looking at the study overall: In this cohort, approximately 15 patients were treatment-naive and approximately 10 were relapsed/refractory, while around 18 had unmutated IGHV. Responses were partial in roughly 24 patients and complete in 2; after median roughly 69 months follow-up, about 14 stayed in remission and 12 progressed. The response samples were drawn at a median of around eleven months into treatment, with a range of about 6 to 36 months. Of the approximately 87 participants in the trial, 26 had longitudinal samples available. An average of 255,043 productive templates and tens of thousands of productive rearrangements was obtained per sample. Cryopreserved peripheral blood mononuclear cells were collected before treatment, at response, and at either disease progression or sustained remission. Patients were still on ibrutinib when every remission and progressive disease sample was collected. Summary of the overall study and its limitations: Public clonotypes were rare and either contracted or stayed stable during treatment, and the rise in clonality at ibrutinib response reflected the expansion of private clonotypes. Baseline clonality was found to be higher than that of age-matched healthy donors and was strongly correlated with circulating CD8+ T-cell counts. An increase in clonality was observed at ibrutinib response, with clonality remaining stable during sustained remission and falling back toward baseline at progression. Lymph node repertoires were not examined, and the timing of sampling was not matched between patients in sustained remission and those whose disease progressed.

Spanning cysteine to phenylalanine, the CDR3 consists of 14 amino acids. The CDR3 DNA has 42 bases and is translated from base 1. V loses 7 bases of germline sequence and J loses 4 bases, and the interval between the two ends is 16 bases. Sequences SGHAT (CDR1) and FQNNGV (CDR2) are obtained from the germline V gene. A word on this clone: The antigen it binds to is not known. Per-nucleotide qualities are absent, and no much larger clonotype sits a single base away.

The goal of deep resolution MiSeq sequencing was a depth between 1 in 1 million and 1 in 200,000 T cells, and coverage averaged 10x per clonotype. The immunoSEQ hsTCRB Kit was used to generate TCR beta libraries. Per the original workflow: ImmunoSEQ Data Assistant and ImmunoSEQ Analyzer were used for data analysis, and V, D and J genes were assigned according to IMGT definitions. Clonality was computed as one minus normalized Shannon entropy of productive rearrangement frequencies, ranging from 0 to 1. Only overrepresented clonotypes making up at least 0.05% of each patient's repertoire were included in the public clonotype analysis. Approximately 13 age-matched healthy donor repertoires from immuneACCESS served as clonality controls. TCRdb took this table from immuneACCESS and kept in-frame rearrangements with V and J called. Such tables lack part of the clones; where checked against another copy, unresolved V genes explain under half of the gap, and the rest is unexplained. That table gives V, J and clone size, and the DNA gave D and trimming. Counted in this sample were 150,000 or so clones; 84% of them appeared once. The ten most abundant clones make up about 4.3% of the sample.

The time point tag for this specimen amounts to: 20 to 25 months on ibrutinib. Approximately 2 micrograms of genomic DNA were extracted from cryopreserved PBMCs for TCR beta library preparation. Longitudinal blood samples from CLL patients on ibrutinib monotherapy were analyzed using high-throughput TCR beta sequencing. The patients were enrolled in a single-center, open-label phase 2 trial of ibrutinib monotherapy. The sequences come from PBMCs, collected after 24 months of ibrutinib treatment. The sequence was obtained from a human donor with chronic lymphocytic leukemia. The rearrangement joined TRBV11-2 to TRBJ1-1, and TRBD1 may be the D gene, going by 5 matching bases. The nucleotides are TGTGCCAGCACCCAACGGGGGGGAGGCACTGAAGCTTTCTTT. Its product reads: CASTQRGGGTEAFF.